The clone carrying this TCR beta chain was detected only a few times. Its cognate antigen is unknown. In germline, CDR1 is MDHEN, CDR2 SYDVKM. This CDR3 contains 14 residues. V was trimmed by 2 bases and J by 4 bases, leaving 9 bases between them. The sample comes from a study of T cell responses to AZD1222 COVID-19 vaccine. Findings and caveats of the study: Receipt of two AZD1222 doses was followed by a rise in Spike-specific TCR breadth and depth.

Profiled with immunoSEQ multiplex PCR; TCRdb holds only in-frame clones, not every one. The sample holds 150,000 to 200,000 clones, roughly 91% seen once. The clonotype comes from an adult in good health. The sample consisted of peripheral blood, taken on day 0 of AZD1222 vaccination. The chain has TRBV28 and TRBJ1-5; tentatively, D is TRBD1 (6 bases). CDR3 sequence reads: CASSLLQGNQPQHF. The CDR3 DNA follows: TGTGCCAGCAGTTTACTACAGGGTAATCAGCCCCAGCATTTT. Looking up the rest from reference TRBV28 and TRBJ1-5 gives the full variable domain: DVKVTQSSRYLVKRTGEKVFLECVQDMDHENMFWYRQDPGLGLRLIYFSYDVKMKEKGDIPEGYSVSREKKERFSLILESASTNQTSMYLCASSLLQGNQPQHFGDGTRLSIL.